The T cell receptor beta chain described here comes from a study of Ad26.COV2.S vaccination and SARS-CoV-2 variants. Study at large: A COV1001 Ad26.COV2.S trial-arm participant provided the sample. Once or twice, 56 days apart, Ad26.COV2.S was delivered intramuscularly.

Of note for this clone: Its target is unknown.

The CDR3 totals 12 residues. Trimming cost V 10 bases and J 9 bases, with 19 bases left between them. Germline assignment: CDR1 MDHEN and CDR2 SYDVKM. Study-wide results and limits: After vaccination, substantial breadth of spike-specific CD8+ and CD4+ responses was reported.

The treatment is: some 20 received Ad26.COV2.S at low or high dose, single or two shots; 5 received placebo; per-sample allocation not given. All samples were drawn on day 63, counting from the first vaccine or placebo injection. An Ad26 vector expressing Wuhan-strain SARS-CoV-2 spike served as the vaccine. Measured with immunoSEQ multiplex PCR; TCRdb has only the in-frame clones, and not every one. The table includes 350,000 to 400,000 clones, 88% detected once. The material was peripheral blood, obtained in a trial of Ad26.COV2.S vaccine versus placebo. This rearrangement joins TRBV28 to TRBJ2-7, with TRBD2 as a possible D gene (7 bases). This TCR came from a person between 18 and 65 years old who received the Ad26.COV2.S COVID-19 vaccine or a placebo. The CDR3: CATRGALRGQYF. The DNA for the CDR3 is TGTGCCACCCGGGGGGCACTCCGCGGGCAGTACTTC.